This T cell receptor beta chain was retrieved from a study of CD8 T cells in ankylosing spondylitis. Overall study results and limits: Roughly eight highly homologous variants made up a TCR beta motif that seemed to typify ankylosing spondylitis blood.

A word on this clonotype: What it binds is not known.

By quantitative 5'-RACE with molecular barcodes, the TCR beta libraries were made. TCRdb re-called the 5' RACE reads with MiXCR, one entry per CDR3 protein. This table holds more than 600,000 distinct CDR3 sequences, about 20% found once. Germline CDR1 reads KGHDR; CDR2 reads SFDVKD. This CDR3 contains 14 residues. Trimming pared 1 base from V and 2 bases from J, leaving 4 bases between. This TCR was sampled from a male donor with ankylosing spondylitis. Sequencing input: blood, either unsorted or a sorted T cell fraction (not recorded which). This chain joins TRBV24-1 and TRBJ2-2; D gene unclear. The DNA for the CDR3 is TGTGCCACCAGTGATTTTCACAACACCGGGGAGCTGTTTTTT. Residues: CATSDFHNTGELFF.